A selection of T cell receptor beta chains follows, all from one sample in a study of T-cell memory formation after mild COVID-19. TCRdb redid the calling of the 5' RACE reads with MiXCR, one entry per CDR3 protein. The data show about 450,000 distinct CDR3 sequences, with about a quarter seen just once and less than 15% held by the top ten. Sequenced: PBMCs or a T cell subset sorted from them (not recorded which). These receptors came from an adult woman who had mild COVID-19 (a few samples of this study predate the infection). Cell type and time point are not known. CDR3s include the opening cysteine and the closing phenylalanine or tryptophan.

V: TRBV24-1
J: TRBJ2-1
CDR3: CATSDLGGSEYNEQFF

V: TRBV14
J: TRBJ1-2
CDR3: CASSQDDEDVGNRGDYGYTF

V: TRBV7-8
J: TRBJ2-3
CDR3: CASSGGGRRADTQYF

V: TRBV7-2
J: TRBJ2-7
CDR3: CASSPNGHYEQYF

V: TRBV6-2/TRBV6-3
J: TRBJ1-1
CDR3: CASSLGQGGNTEAFF

V: TRBV6-6
J: TRBJ2-1
CDR3: CASSHTQVGLASGEQFF

V: TRBV5-4
J: TRBJ1-3
CDR3: CASSRSSGGAGNTIYF

V: TRBV30
J: TRBJ2-1
CDR3: CAWNPTDKRVYNEQFF

V: TRBV20-1
J: TRBJ2-2
CDR3: CSARDLPGTAGELFF

V: TRBV3-1
J: TRBJ2-3
CDR3: CASSKGGSTDTQYF

V: TRBV2
J: TRBJ2-5
CDR3: CASSGGSQETQYF

V: TRBV12-3/TRBV12-4
J: TRBJ1-2
CDR3: CASSSEGNYGYTF

V: TRBV3-1
J: TRBJ2-6
CDR3: CASSHVGSGANVLTF

V: TRBV12-3/TRBV12-4
J: TRBJ2-1
CDR3: CASSLEEISNEQFF

V: TRBV3-1
J: TRBJ2-7
CDR3: CASSRTSGARSYEQYF

V: TRBV5-1
J: TRBJ2-2
CDR3: CASSLAGSRATGELFF

V: TRBV29-1
J: TRBJ1-1
CDR3: CSVESMREAFF

V: TRBV5-1
J: TRBJ2-7
CDR3: CASSLGGQGAFDEQYF

V: TRBV7-6
J: TRBJ2-5
CDR3: CASSRLMETQYF

V: TRBV6-2/TRBV6-3
J: TRBJ2-3
CDR3: CASRYPDLSYTQYF

V: TRBV2
J: TRBJ2-1
CDR3: CASSVDVSYNEQFF

V: TRBV6-6
J: TRBJ2-7
CDR3: CASSYGTGTIYEQYF

V: TRBV6-5
J: TRBJ2-5
CDR3: CASSWRGYQETQYF

V: TRBV5-6
J: TRBJ2-3
CDR3: CASSLTSERTDTQYF

V: TRBV6-5
J: TRBJ2-1
CDR3: CASSFTSGRSYNEQFF

V: TRBV9
J: TRBJ2-7
CDR3: CASSETSGTSYEQYF

V: TRBV29-1
J: TRBJ1-3
CDR3: CSAVYSGNTIYF

V: TRBV7-6
J: TRBJ2-3
CDR3: CASSSDRKRPTTPTDTQYF

V: TRBV7-9
J: TRBJ2-7
CDR3: CASRTASTYEQYF

V: TRBV9
J: TRBJ1-1
CDR3: CASSAVVGGTEAFF